Below are 20 T cell receptor beta chains sequenced from a single sample in a study of blood T cells in healthy people across ages. Alongside a J-beta primer mix, a sample-barcoded 5' primer served in a second PCR lasting 7 to 11 cycles. MiXCR, run by TCRdb on the 5' RACE reads, gives a single entry per CDR3 protein. Of 600,000 to 800,000 distinct CDR3 sequences listed, 52% are singletons. Sequencing was done on a sample of blood. The receptors shown here come from a woman aged 80 or over in good health.

In its sample, this clonotype was seen many times. J is TRBJ2-5 and V is TRBV5-1; D unclear. The germline V and J ends were trimmed by 4 bases and 5 bases, with 18 bases remaining between them. The CDR3 runs 15 residues. Germline CDR1 is SGHRS and CDR2 is YFSETQ. In DNA, the CDR3 is TGCGCCAGCAGCCCCGCCTTACAGCTGGGTGAGACCCAGTACTTC. It translates to CASSPALQLGETQYF.

This clonotype was recorded many times. The rearrangement uses TRBV29-1 and TRBJ2-3; maybe TRBD1 (5 bases). The CDR3 totals 15 residues. Germline V gene lookup returns CDR1 SQVTM and CDR2 ANQGSEA. V lost 1 base to trimming and J lost 2 bases, with 13 bases between them. The CDR3 sequence: CSVEGYQGHTDTQYF. The CDR3 DNA follows: TGCAGCGTTGAAGGGTACCAGGGCCACACAGATACGCAGTATTTT.

The J gene is TRBJ2-1, the V gene TRBV25-1; the match to TRBD2 covers 15 bases. CDR1 MGHDK and CDR2 SYGVNS come from the germline V gene. CDR3 size: 15 residues. The V segment lost 9 bases and the J segment 4 bases; nucleotides outside the gene matches: 4. Written as DNA, the CDR3 is TGTGCCAGTGAAGGGACTAGCGGGAGGTACAATGAGCAGTTCTTC. This translates into CASEGTSGRYNEQFF.

This clonotype occurred many times. The V gene is TRBV11-1, the J gene TRBJ2-7; tentative D call: TRBD1 (6 bases). With 5 bases removed from V and 6 bases from J, the gap between germline ends came to 14 bases. Germline V gene sequence: CDR1 SGHAT, CDR2 FQDESV (reference sequence). The CDR3 runs 13 residues. The CDR3 sequence: CASSRQDLSEQYF. The CDR3 DNA reads TGTGCCAGCAGCAGACAGGATCTCTCCGAGCAGTACTTC.

On this clonotype itself: Just one base apart from a much larger clone, this may be a read error. The chain carries TRBV20-1 and TRBJ2-7, with no clear D. The CDR3 spans 16 residues. The ends were cut back, 0 bases at V and 7 bases at J, with 22 bases in the middle. Germline CDR1 reads DFQATT; CDR2 reads SNEGSKA (reference sequence). Written as DNA, the CDR3 is TGCAGTGCTAGAGAGTCAGGCCGTAGCTCCTACAATGAGCAGTACTTC. It translates to CSARESGRSSYNEQYF.

CDR3 protein: CASSQDRGYTQYF. Here the CDR3 DNA reads TGTGCCAGCAGCCAAGATAGGGGATATACGCAGTATTTT. The rearrangement uses TRBV3-1 and TRBJ2-3; TRBD1 might be the D (5 bases). CDR1 LGHDT and CDR2 YNNKEL come from the germline V gene (reference sequence). V was trimmed by 0 bases and J by 7 bases, leaving 8 bases between them. The CDR3 is 13 amino acids.

The chain combines TRBV5-1 with TRBJ1-1, with 9 bases identical to TRBD1. The CDR3 totals 14 residues. Germline assignment: CDR1 SGHRS and CDR2 YFSETQ. The V and J ends lost 1 base and 11 bases, in that order; junction bases with no gene match: 9. The CDR3 sequence: CASSLNGTGMIAFF. DNA for the CDR3: TGCGCCAGCAGCTTGAATGGGACAGGGATGATTGCTTTCTTT.

Points on this clonotype: A much larger clone is a single base away; this may be a read error. The chain is built from TRBV4-1 and TRBJ2-3; D gene uncertain. Germline V gene sequence: CDR1 MGHRA, CDR2 YSYEKL. The CDR3 sequence is 17 residues long. CDR3: CASSPQGGYRAPDAQYF. CDR3 DNA sequence: TGCGCCAGCAGCCCTCAAGGTGGCTACCGGGCTCCAGATGCGCAGTATTTT.

Only a few counts were recorded for this clonotype. The chain is built from TRBV5-1 and TRBJ2-1; 9 nucleotides line up with TRBD2. TRBJ2-7 explains the end of the DNA better; the J call may be wrong. Germline values: CDR1 SGHRS, CDR2 YFSETQ. This CDR3 has 15 amino acids. The CDR3 loop is CASSSAGGAYNEQYF. As DNA, the CDR3 is TGCGCCAGCAGCTCAGCGGGAGGAGCCTACAATGAGCAGTACTTC.

The chain has TRBV30 and TRBJ2-3; 9 positions match TRBD2. With 0 bases clipped from V and 6 bases from J, the junction kept 7 bases outside the gene matches. The V gene's germline CDR1 is GTSNPN and CDR2 SVGIG (reference sequence). The CDR3 consists of 15 residues. CDR3 region: CAWSVQSLAGDTQYF. In DNA, the CDR3 is TGTGCCTGGAGTGTACAGAGTCTAGCGGGGGATACGCAGTATTTT.

In its sample, this clonotype was seen many times. A much larger clone is a single base away; this may be a read error. The V call is TRBV5-1, the J call TRBJ2-5; either TRBD1 or TRBD2 may supply D (6 bases each). Trimming cost V 0 bases and J 11 bases, with 17 bases left between them. Germline values: CDR1 SGHRS, CDR2 YFSETQ. CDR3 length equals 14 residues. In DNA, the CDR3 is TGCGCCAGCAGCTTGGAGGGGGGCTACAATGAGCAGTACTTC. It encodes CASSLEGGYNEQYF.

Comment on this clonotype: A much larger clone differs by one base, so this may be a read error. The chain joins TRBV12-3 or TRBV12-4 to TRBJ2-3; possible D gene TRBD2, 5 bases. The length of the CDR3 is 15 residues. The CDR3 loop reads CASRGFGISIDTQYF. CDR3 in DNA: TGTGCCAGCAGGGGCTTCGGGATAAGCATAGATACGCAGTATTTT.

To note about this clonotype: One junction end does not reproduce the germline sequence, and a read error may be involved. The chain couples TRBV20-1 to TRBJ1-4; TRBD1 aligns across 9 bases. There are 15 residues in the CDR3. Germline CDR1 reads DFQATT; CDR2 reads SNEGSKA (reference sequence). CDR3 nucleotides: TGCAGTACTAGCTGGACAGGGGTTGTTAATGAAAAACTGTTTTTT. Encoded protein: CSTSWTGVVNEKLFF.

This clonotype was detected only a few times. The chain recombines TRBV7-2 with TRBJ2-2, with 7 bases identical to TRBD2. The germline V gene has CDR1 SGHTA and CDR2 FQGNSA. With V trimmed by 5 bases and J by 5 bases, 11 bases remained unmatched. The CDR3 length is 16 residues. CDR3 region: CASSLRGGGVTGELFF. For the CDR3, the DNA is TGTGCCAGCAGCCTACGCGGCGGGGGAGTAACCGGGGAGCTGTTTTTT.

Worth noting for this clonotype: Given a much more abundant clone one base away, this may be a read error. J is TRBJ1-2 and V is TRBV7-3; tentative D call: TRBD1 (6 bases). Germline lookup yields CDR1 SGHTA and CDR2 FQGTGA. CDR3 size: 14 residues. CDR3 residues: CASSVTDSIYGYTF. CDR3 nucleotide sequence: TGTGCCAGCAGCGTAACGGACAGTATCTATGGCTACACCTTC.

In its sample, this clonotype was seen a few times. The chain employs TRBV24-1 and TRBJ1-2; 11 bases align to TRBD1. CDR3 length: 15 residues. The J segment lost 7 bases and the V segment lost 3 bases, leaving 6 bases of the junction unmatched. Germline V lookup: CDR1 KGHDR, CDR2 SFDVKD. For the CDR3, the DNA is TGTGCCACCAGTGATCGGACAGGGGGCAAAGTTGGCTACACCTTC. Protein sequence: CATSDRTGGKVGYTF.

The rearrangement links TRBV5-6 to TRBJ2-3; 8 positions match TRBD2. CDR3 length: 16 amino acids. CDR1 is SGHDT and CDR2 is YYEEEE in the germline V gene. V lost 0 bases and J lost 2; bases outside the gene matches: 5. The chain's CDR3 is CASSLAGTRFTDTQYF. Written as DNA, the CDR3 is TGTGCCAGCAGCTTGGCCGGGACTAGGTTCACAGATACGCAGTATTTT.

The chain has TRBV5-1 and TRBJ2-4; the match to TRBD1 covers 7 bases. In germline, CDR1 is SGHRS, CDR2 YFSETQ. There are 18 residues in the CDR3. V lost 4 bases to trimming and J lost 1 base; unmatched junction nucleotides: 14. The CDR3 is CASSPPTGANQAKNIQYF. CDR3 bases: TGCGCCAGCAGCCCCCCCACAGGGGCTAACCAGGCCAAAAACATTCAGTACTTC.

At least ten counts were recorded for this clonotype. The chain joins TRBV7-9 to TRBJ2-4; D gene ambiguous. CDR1 is SEHNR, CDR2 FQNEAQ, per germline (reference sequence). This CDR3 contains 14 residues. V lost 6 bases and J lost 0, with 9 bases in between. The CDR3 loop reads CASSHVKAKNIQYF. As DNA, the CDR3 is TGTGCCAGCAGTCACGTAAAAGCCAAAAACATTCAGTACTTC.

This clonotype turned up a few times. The chain couples TRBV28 to TRBJ2-7; 8 nucleotides agree with TRBD1. CDR3 size: 17 residues. Germline CDR1 reads MDHEN; CDR2 reads SYDVKM. Germline trimming cut 5 bases from V and 7 bases from J; bases unmatched to any gene: 19. The CDR3 loop is CASSTTTGVRAYNEQYF. CDR3 bases: TGTGCCAGCAGTACCACGACAGGGGTCCGTGCGTACAATGAGCAGTACTTC.